This TCR beta chain was identified during a study of cytomegalovirus exposure and HLA in healthy donors. Notes on the study in general: The study flagged fewer than 200 TCR beta chains as cytomegalovirus-associated. A missense variant in DCLRE1C was later tied to TCR beta V- and J-gene trimming. Among the CMV-associated chains, a few were confirmed in vitro as specific for CMV antigens.

As regards this clone: Its antigen remains unknown.

This CDR3 is built from 17 residues. V gave up 2 bases and J gave up 6 bases; unmatched junction bases: 9. Germline CDR1 is MNHEY and CDR2 is SMNVEV (reference sequence). PCR primers comprised 60 Vbeta and 13 Jbeta primers. The assay was immunoSEQ multiplex PCR, and TCRdb's table has in-frame clones only and misses some. The table includes 150,000 to 200,000 clones, roughly 84% detected once. V gene TRBV27 combines with J gene TRBJ2-1; 11 nucleotides match TRBD1. This clonotype originated in a boy aged 2 to 10 in good health and CMV-seronegative. The sequencing sample was made of PBMCs. CDR3 sequence reads: CASSLILTGTGGNEQFF. The CDR3 nucleotides read TGTGCCAGCAGTTTAATTTTAACGGGGACAGGGGGCAATGAGCAGTTCTTC.